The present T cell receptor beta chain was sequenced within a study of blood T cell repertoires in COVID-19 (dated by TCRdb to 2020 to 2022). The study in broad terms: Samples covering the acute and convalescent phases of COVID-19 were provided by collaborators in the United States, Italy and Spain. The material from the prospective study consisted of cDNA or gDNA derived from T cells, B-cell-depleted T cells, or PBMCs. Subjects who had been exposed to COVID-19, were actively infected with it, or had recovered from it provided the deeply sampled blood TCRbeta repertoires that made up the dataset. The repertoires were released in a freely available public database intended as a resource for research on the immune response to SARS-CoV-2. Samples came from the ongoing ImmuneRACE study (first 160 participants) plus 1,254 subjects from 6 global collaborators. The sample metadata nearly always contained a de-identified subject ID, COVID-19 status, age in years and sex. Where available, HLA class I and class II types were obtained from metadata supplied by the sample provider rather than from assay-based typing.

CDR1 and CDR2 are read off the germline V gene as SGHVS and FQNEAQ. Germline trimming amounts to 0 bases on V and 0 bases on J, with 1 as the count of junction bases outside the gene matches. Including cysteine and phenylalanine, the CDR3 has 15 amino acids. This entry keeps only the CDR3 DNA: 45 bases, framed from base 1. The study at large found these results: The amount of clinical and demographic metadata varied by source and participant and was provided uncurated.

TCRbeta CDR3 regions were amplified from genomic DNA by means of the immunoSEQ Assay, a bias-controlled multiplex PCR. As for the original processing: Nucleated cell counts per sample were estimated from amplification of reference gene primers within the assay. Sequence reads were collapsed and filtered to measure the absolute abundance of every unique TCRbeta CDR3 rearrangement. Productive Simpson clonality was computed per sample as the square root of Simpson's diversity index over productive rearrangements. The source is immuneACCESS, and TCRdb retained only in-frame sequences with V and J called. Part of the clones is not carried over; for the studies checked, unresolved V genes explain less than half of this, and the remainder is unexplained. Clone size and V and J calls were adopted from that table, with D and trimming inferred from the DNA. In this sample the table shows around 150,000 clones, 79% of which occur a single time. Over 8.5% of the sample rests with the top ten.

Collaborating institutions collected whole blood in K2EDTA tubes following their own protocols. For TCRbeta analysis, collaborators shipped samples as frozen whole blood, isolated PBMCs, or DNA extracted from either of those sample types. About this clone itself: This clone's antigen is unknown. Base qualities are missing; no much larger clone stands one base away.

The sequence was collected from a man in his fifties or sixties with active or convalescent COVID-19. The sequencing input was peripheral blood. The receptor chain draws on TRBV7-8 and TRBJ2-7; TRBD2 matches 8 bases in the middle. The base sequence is TGTGCCAGCAGCTTAGCCGGGACTAGCTCCTACGAGCAGTACTTC. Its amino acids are CASSLAGTSSYEQYF.